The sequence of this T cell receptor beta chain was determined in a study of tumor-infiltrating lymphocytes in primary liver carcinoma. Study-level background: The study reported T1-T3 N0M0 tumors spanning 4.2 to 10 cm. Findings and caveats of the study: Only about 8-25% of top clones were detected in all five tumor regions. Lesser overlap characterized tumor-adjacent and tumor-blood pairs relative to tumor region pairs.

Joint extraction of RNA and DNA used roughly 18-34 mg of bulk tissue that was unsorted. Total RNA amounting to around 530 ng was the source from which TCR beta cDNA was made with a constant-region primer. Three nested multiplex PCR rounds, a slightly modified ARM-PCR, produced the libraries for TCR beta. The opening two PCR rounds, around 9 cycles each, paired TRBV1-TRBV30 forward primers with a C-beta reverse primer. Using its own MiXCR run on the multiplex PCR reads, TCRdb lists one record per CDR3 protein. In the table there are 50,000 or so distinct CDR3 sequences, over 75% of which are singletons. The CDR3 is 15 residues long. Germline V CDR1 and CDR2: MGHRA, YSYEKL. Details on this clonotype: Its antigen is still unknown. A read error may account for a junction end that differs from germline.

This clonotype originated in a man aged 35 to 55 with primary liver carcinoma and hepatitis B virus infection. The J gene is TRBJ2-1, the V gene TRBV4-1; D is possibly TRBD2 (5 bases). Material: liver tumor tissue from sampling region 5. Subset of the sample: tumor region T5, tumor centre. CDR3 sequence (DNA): TGTGCCAGCAGCCAAGCCAGGACTGTGTACAATGAGCAGTTCTTC. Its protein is CASSQARTVYNEQFF.